The sequence of this T cell receptor beta chain was determined in a study of radiation and T cells in renal cell carcinoma. General observations from the study: Tumor samples were small regions of roughly 1 g.

About this clone: The antigen is not known.

Treatment meaning: treatment-naive control, cytoreductive nephrectomy. V dropped 5 bases and J dropped 5 bases, with 13 bases sitting between them. Looked up from germline, CDR1 is SNHLY and CDR2 is FYNNEI. The CDR3 contains 13 residues. Data came from immunoSEQ multiplex PCR; TCRdb stores just in-frame clones and leaves some out. The sample comprises fewer than 20,000 clones, about three fifths of which are singletons, and about 30% rests with the top ten. This clonotype was sampled from a man aged 50 or older with renal cell carcinoma. The sequencing used tumor tissue, collected from a patient whose treatment was nephrectomy without radiotherapy. V gene TRBV2 combines with J gene TRBJ2-7, with D perhaps given as TRBD1 or TRBD2 (7 bases each). This CDR3 reads CASSRGGGNEQYF. The CDR3 coding sequence is TGTGCCAGCAGTCGGGGAGGGGGCAACGAGCAGTACTTC.